These 18 T cell receptor beta chains came from one sample sequenced in a study of post-analysis software for immune sequencing data (dated by TCRdb to between 2015 and 2016). The paper's findings and limits, for the study overall: Several TRBV segments, including TRBV5-6, TRBV5-1 and TRBV20-1, were significantly more frequent in patients than controls.

These receptors' targets are unknown. To prepare the library, PCR was applied. TCRdb records Illumina HiSeq 2500 as the sequencer. To reduce PCR and sequencing biases, unique molecular identifiers were incorporated into the TCR beta cDNA libraries. The public reads were quality trimmed at Q25 with fastp and then assembled into clones with MiXCR by TCRdb, keeping productive beta chains. Identical CDR3 proteins give one entry, which carries the most common genes and DNA. Recorded for this sample are hundreds of thousands of distinct CDR3 sequences; 53% of them occurred a single time. The ten largest account for over 4% of the sample. Sequencing used blood. These receptor sequences come from a girl under 18 with multiple sclerosis.

This clonotype came up a few times. The CDR3 nucleotides are TGCAGCGTTCGCGGGGGGGGCTATGGCTACACCTTC. This translates into CSVRGGGYGYTF. The gene calls are TRBV29-1 and TRBJ1-2; D may be TRBD1 (5 bases). Germline CDR1 and CDR2: SQVTM and ANQGSEA. The V and J ends lost 5 bases and 4 bases respectively, with 11 bases between them. This CDR3 has 12 residues.

The CDR3 loop reads CSASPRDTSYEQYF. CDR3 in DNA: TGCAGTGCTAGCCCCCGGGACACTTCCTACGAGCAGTACTTC. The chain employs TRBV20-1 and TRBJ2-7; TRBD1 might be the D (6 bases). CDR1 is DFQATT and CDR2 is SNEGSKA in the germline V gene (reference sequence). V lost 3 bases to trimming and J lost 1 base, with 13 bases between them. The CDR3 consists of 14 residues.

The V call is TRBV7-3, the J call TRBJ2-5, with TRBD1 identical over 10 bases. Germline values: CDR1 SGHTA, CDR2 FQGTGA. V lost 4 bases and J lost 6; bases outside the gene matches: 8. This CDR3 is built from 15 residues. CDR3 region: CASSSTGTGEKTQYF. The CDR3, as DNA: TGTGCCAGCAGCTCGACCGGGACAGGGGAGAAGACCCAGTACTTC.

This chain connects TRBV10-3 to TRBJ1-2, with D possibly being TRBD1 (6 bases). Trimming shortened V by 2 bases and J by 2 bases, and 12 bases separated the two germline ends. CDR3 length: 15 residues. CDR1 and CDR2 from the germline V gene are ENHRY and SYGVKD. For the CDR3, the DNA is TGTGCCATCAGTGAGAAGACAGGTCTCAACTATGGCTACACCTTC. It translates to CAISEKTGLNYGYTF.

This clonotype was counted a few times. V is TRBV13 and J is TRBJ2-7, with TRBD2 matching 12 bases. Germline trimming cut 5 bases from V and 6 bases from J; bases unmatched to any gene: 11. Looked up from germline, CDR1 is PRHDT and CDR2 is FYEKMQ (reference sequence). The CDR3 runs to 16 residues. The CDR3 sequence is CASSPGLSTSGGEQYF. CDR3 nucleotide sequence: TGTGCCAGCAGCCCAGGGCTATCGACTAGCGGGGGCGAGCAGTACTTC.

V is TRBV5-1 and J is TRBJ2-5; a weak D match, TRBD1 (5 bases). The end of the DNA aligns better with TRBJ2-7, so the J call may be wrong. This CDR3 has 14 amino acids. The germline CDR1 and CDR2 sequences are SGHRS and YFSETQ. The CDR3: CASSARTPFYEQYF. DNA of the CDR3: TGCGCCAGCAGCGCCAGGACACCATTCTACGAGCAGTACTTC.

In its sample, this clonotype was seen once. V usage is TRBV20-1 and J usage is TRBJ1-1; 7 positions match TRBD1. The CDR3 is made up of 12 amino acids. Germline loops: CDR1 DFQATT, CDR2 SNEGSKA (reference sequence). Trimming removed 6 bases from V and 7 bases from J; junction bases left unmatched: 8. The CDR3 sequence is CSAPTGFNEAFF. The CDR3 bases are TGCAGTGCACCGACAGGGTTTAATGAAGCTTTCTTT.

This sequence joins TRBV25-1 and TRBJ2-3, with TRBD2 identical over 10 bases. The ends lost 6 bases at V and 2 bases at J; junction bases unmatched: 11. Germline CDR1 and CDR2: MGHDK and SYGVNS. This CDR3 has 17 residues. This chain's CDR3 is CASSSAGGRSDTDTQYF. The CDR3 DNA is TGTGCCAGCAGCTCAGCGGGAGGGAGGTCGGACACAGATACGCAGTATTTT.

This chain's CDR3 is CASSLRRTDTQYF. The CDR3, as DNA: TGTGCCAGCAGCCTCCGACGAACAGATACGCAGTATTTT. V usage is TRBV7-3 and J usage is TRBJ2-3; no clear D. Looked up from germline, CDR1 is SGHTA and CDR2 is FQGTGA. V gave up 5 bases and J gave up 3 bases, with 9 bases separating them. The CDR3 is 13 amino acids.

This clonotype showed up just a few times. The genes are TRBV3-1 and TRBJ1-2, with D possibly matching TRBD1 (6 bases). There are 16 residues in the CDR3. Trimming left V 4 bases short and J 5 bases short, with 20 bases between. Germline values: CDR1 LGHDT, CDR2 YNNKEL (reference sequence). CDR3: CASSRTGQQLGYGYTF. In nucleotides, the CDR3 is TGTGCCAGCAGCCGGACGGGACAACAGCTGGGGTATGGCTACACCTTC.

V gene TRBV5-1 combines with J gene TRBJ1-1; D remains unclear. V lost 4 bases, J lost 5 bases, and 18 bases lay in between. Looked up from germline, CDR1 is SGHRS and CDR2 is YFSETQ. The CDR3 spans 15 residues. The CDR3 loop is CASSLERALSTEAFF. DNA of the CDR3: TGCGCCAGCAGCCTGGAACGGGCCCTATCAACTGAAGCTTTCTTT.

With respect to this clonotype: A junction boundary mismatches the germline segment, possibly from a read error. The chain uses TRBV29-1 and TRBJ2-1; the match to TRBD1 covers 8 bases. Germline CDR1 reads SQVTM; CDR2 reads ANQGSEA. CDR3 length equals 10 residues. This chain's CDR3 is CSARKDRVLF. CDR3 DNA sequence: TGCAGCGCCCGCAAGGACAGGGTGCTCTTC.

This clonotype was picked up a small number of times. This sequence joins TRBV20-1 and TRBJ2-4; perhaps TRBD1 as D (5 bases). Germline assignment: CDR1 DFQATT and CDR2 SNEGSKA (reference sequence). CDR3 length: 12 residues. Trimming pared 1 base from V and 8 bases from J, leaving 9 bases between. For the CDR3, the DNA is TGCAGTGCTAGAGGGGGCTGGTACATTCAGTACTTC. Translated: CSARGGWYIQYF.

J is TRBJ2-7 and V is TRBV20-1; 12 bases map to TRBD2. Germline V gene sequence: CDR1 DFQATT, CDR2 SNEGSKA (reference sequence). The V gene end was trimmed by 2 bases and the J gene end by 8 bases; junction bases not matched to a gene: 10. This CDR3 region has 15 residues. CDR3 sequence reads: CSARHPTSGRKQQYF. In DNA, the CDR3 is TGCAGTGCTAGACATCCTACTAGCGGGAGGAAACAGCAGTACTTC.

The chain couples TRBV14 to TRBJ2-4, with 8 bases fitting TRBD1. The tail of the sequence fits TRBJ2-7 better, so the J call may be wrong. Germline V gives CDR1 SGHDN, CDR2 FVKESK. The CDR3 runs to 14 residues. The CDR3 here is CASSQAGGRDEQYF. In DNA, the CDR3 is TGTGCCAGCAGCCAAGCAGGGGGCAGAGACGAGCAGTACTTC.

This clonotype has just a few counts. The V and J genes are TRBV6-6 and TRBJ1-5, with 12 bases matching TRBD1. The CDR3 is 13 residues long. Germline V lookup: CDR1 MNHNY, CDR2 SVGAGI (reference sequence). Trimming removed 11 bases from V and 5 bases from J; junction bases left unmatched: 4. The CDR3 DNA sequence: TGTGCCGGCGGGGACAGGGGGCATCAGCCCCAGCATTTT. This codes for CAGGDRGHQPQHF.

This clonotype has only a few counts. This sequence joins TRBV29-1 and TRBJ2-1; tentatively, D is TRBD2 (6 bases). CDR1 and CDR2 from the germline V gene are SQVTM and ANQGSEA. The CDR3 has 19 residues. The germline V and J ends were trimmed by 2 bases and 3 bases, with 26 bases remaining between them. CDR3 sequence reads: CSVEKDGNSGTANYNEQFF. DNA for the CDR3: TGCAGCGTTGAAAAGGATGGGAATTCCGGGACTGCGAACTACAATGAGCAGTTCTTC.

The V gene is TRBV6-4, the J gene TRBJ1-2, with D possibly TRBD1 on 6 matching bases. Trimming pared 6 bases from V and 4 bases from J, leaving 18 bases between. CDR1 is MRHNA and CDR2 is SNTAGT in the germline V gene. The CDR3 loop spans 15 amino acids. The CDR3 is CASSLSADSTYGYTF. CDR3 DNA: TGTGCCAGCAGCTTATCGGCGGACAGTACCTATGGCTACACCTTC.